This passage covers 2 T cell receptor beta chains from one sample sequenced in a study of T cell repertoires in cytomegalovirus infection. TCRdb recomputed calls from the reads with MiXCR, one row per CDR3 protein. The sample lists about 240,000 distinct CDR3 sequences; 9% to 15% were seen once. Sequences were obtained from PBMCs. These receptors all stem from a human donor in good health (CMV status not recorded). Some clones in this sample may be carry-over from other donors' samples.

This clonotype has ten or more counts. The CDR3 spells CASSPSPNQPQHF. CDR3 sequence (DNA): TGTGCCAGCAGCCCTTCGCCGAATCAGCCCCAGCATTTT. The chain couples TRBV7-2 to TRBJ1-5; D gene unclear. The CDR3 spans 13 residues. V gave up 5 bases and J gave up 4 bases, with 9 bases separating them. The germline V gene has CDR1 SGHTA and CDR2 FQGNSA.

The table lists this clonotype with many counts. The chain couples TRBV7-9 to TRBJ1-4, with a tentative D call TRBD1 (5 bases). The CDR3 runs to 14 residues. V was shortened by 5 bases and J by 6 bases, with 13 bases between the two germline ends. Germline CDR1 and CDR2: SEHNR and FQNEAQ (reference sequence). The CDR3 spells CASSPGRGDEKLFF. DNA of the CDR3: TGTGCCAGCAGCCCAGGGAGGGGTGATGAAAAACTGTTTTTT.